One sample yielded the 13 T cell receptor beta chains listed below, sequenced in a study of T cell changes during pregnancy in multiple sclerosis. This table comes from immunoSEQ multiplex PCR, and its TCRdb copy is limited to in-frame clones, with some not included. The sample holds roughly 26,000 clones, 89% seen once. The source material was CD8+ T cells from peripheral blood mononuclear cells, sampled in the second trimester of pregnancy. The source is a female donor with multiple sclerosis, enrolled in a pregnancy study.

The chain combines TRBV4-3 with TRBJ2-7, with D perhaps matching TRBD1 (6 bases). CDR3 size: 14 residues. From germline, CDR1 is LGHNA and CDR2 YSLEER. The germline V and J ends were trimmed by 3 bases and 2 bases, with 11 bases remaining between them. The CDR3 loop reads CASSHDPGAYEQYF. Here the CDR3 DNA reads TGCGCCAGCAGCCACGATCCAGGGGCCTACGAGCAGTACTTC.

This clone is deemed medium-sized. V and J are TRBV6-4 and TRBJ2-1; 11 bases fit TRBD2. Trimming cost V 5 bases and J 5 bases; bases outside gene matches: 5. Germline CDR1 reads MRHNA; CDR2 reads SNTAGT. The CDR3 totals 15 residues. The CDR3 is CASSKLAGANNEQFF. CDR3 coding DNA: TGTGCCAGCAGTAAACTAGCGGGAGCCAACAATGAGCAGTTCTTC.

Here the CDR3 reads CASSLGTGGIEQYF. The CDR3 DNA sequence: TGTGCCAGCAGCTTGGGGACAGGGGGGATCGAGCAGTACTTC. The chain links TRBV5-5 to TRBJ2-7; 10 bases match TRBD1. There are 14 residues in the CDR3. J gave up 6 bases and V 0 bases, and 3 bases lay outside the gene matches. Germline CDR1 reads SGHKS; CDR2 reads YYEKEE (reference sequence).

The chain employs TRBV11-2 and TRBJ2-7; D is possibly TRBD1 (7 bases). The V gene's germline CDR1 is SGHAT and CDR2 FQNNGV. Trimming pared 2 bases from V and 5 bases from J, leaving 16 bases between. This CDR3 has 15 residues. The CDR3 DNA reads TGTGCCAGCAGCTTATGGGGGAGGACAGGCGACGAGCAGTACTTC. It codes for CASSLWGRTGDEQYF.

This chain links TRBV28 with TRBJ2-1, with unresolved D. CDR1 MDHEN and CDR2 SYDVKM come from the germline V gene. The germline V and J ends were trimmed by 2 bases and 1 base, with 15 bases remaining between them. This CDR3 comprises 17 residues. The CDR3 region is CASSLEFSDVSYNEQFF. CDR3 bases: TGTGCCAGCAGTTTAGAATTTTCAGATGTTTCCTACAATGAGCAGTTCTTC.

This chain uses TRBV7-2 with TRBJ2-2, with D possibly TRBD1 on 5 matching bases. CDR3 length equals 18 residues. Between the trimmed V and J ends, which lost 1 base and 4 bases, there was a span of 19 bases. Per germline, CDR1 SGHTA and CDR2 FQGNSA. Here the CDR3 DNA reads TGTGCCAGCAGCTTAGGTACTCCACGCAGGGCCTTCACCGGGGAGCTGTTTTTT. Amino acid sequence: CASSLGTPRRAFTGELFF.

As to this clone: Other DNA sequences within the sample encode an identical CDR3. V is TRBV27 and J is TRBJ2-7; D unresolved. The CDR3 is made up of 13 amino acids. Germline loops: CDR1 MNHEY, CDR2 SMNVEV (reference sequence). Trimming removed 3 bases from V and 4 bases from J, with 10 bases in between. The DNA for the CDR3 is TGTGCCAGCAGTTTGGGCAGAACATACGAGCAGTACTTC. Translation: CASSLGRTYEQYF.

The CDR3 DNA sequence: TGCGCCAGCAGCTTGACTAGCGGGAAAGGGGATGAGCAGTTCTTC. It specifies CASSLTSGKGDEQFF. The V and J genes are TRBV5-1 and TRBJ2-1; 10 nucleotides agree with TRBD2. The junction had 6 bases not matched to a gene; V was cut back by 1 base and J by 8 bases. CDR1 is SGHRS, CDR2 YFSETQ, per germline. The length of the CDR3 is 15 residues. The full variable domain, with the rest looked up from reference TRBV5-1 and TRBJ2-1, is KAGVTQTPRYLIKTRGQQVTLSCSPISGHRSVSWYQQTPGQGLQFLFEYFSETQRNKGNFPGRFSGRQFSNSRSEMNVSTLELGDSALYLCASSLTSGKGDEQFFGPGTRLTVL.

This chain connects TRBV9 to TRBJ1-4, with TRBD1 matching 7 bases. Unmatched junction bases numbered 3, after V lost 0 bases and J lost 4 bases. The germline V gene has CDR1 SGDLS and CDR2 YYNGEE. The CDR3 loop spans 15 amino acids. The CDR3 reads CASSVEQGINEKLFF. In nucleotides, the CDR3 is TGTGCCAGCAGCGTAGAACAGGGGATTAATGAAAAACTGTTTTTT.

J is TRBJ2-2 and V is TRBV4-1; D possibly corresponds to TRBD2 (5 bases). V lost 3 bases, J lost 6 bases, and 11 bases lay in between. This CDR3 comprises 14 residues. Germline loops: CDR1 MGHRA, CDR2 YSYEKL. CDR3 residues: CASSQGALPGELFF. DNA of the CDR3: TGCGCCAGCAGCCAGGGAGCGCTTCCCGGGGAGCTGTTTTTT.

The CDR3 bases are TGTGCCAGCAGCCCCCGGACTAGCGGGAGGTTCAATGAGCAGTTCTTC. It encodes CASSPRTSGRFNEQFF. The chain is built from TRBV9 and TRBJ2-1; 14 bases map to TRBD2. V gave up 4 bases and J gave up 6 bases; unmatched junction bases: 6. Germline loops: CDR1 SGDLS, CDR2 YYNGEE. The CDR3 extends over 16 amino acids.

J is TRBJ2-1 and V is TRBV7-4; 7 positions agree with TRBD2. Trimming removed 10 bases from V and 7 bases from J; junction bases left unmatched: 10. The CDR3 consists of 13 residues. Per germline, CDR1 SGHVT and CDR2 SQSDAQ. The CDR3 sequence is CATPLAEGNEQFF. The CDR3 DNA sequence: TGTGCCACCCCGCTAGCGGAAGGGAATGAGCAGTTCTTC.

This chain joins TRBV15 and TRBJ2-5; D perhaps matches TRBD2 (5 bases). The CDR3 runs to 15 residues. From germline, CDR1 is LNHNV and CDR2 YYDKDF (reference sequence). Trimming pared 4 bases from V and 5 bases from J, leaving 17 bases between. CDR3 amino acids: CATSITGLHGETQYF. The CDR3 nucleotides read TGTGCCACCAGCATTACTGGACTCCACGGGGAGACCCAGTACTTC.